The rows below give T cell receptor beta chains drawn from one sample of a study of blood T cell repertoires in COVID-19. Assay used: immunoSEQ multiplex PCR; TCRdb lists only in-frame clones, some missing. The table has roughly 110,000 clones, over 70% seen once. Input material: peripheral blood. The source of these receptors is a man between 50 and 59 years old with acute or convalescent COVID-19. Each CDR3 is given with its conserved first and last residue. Each record gives: J gene, D gene, clone size, V gene, CDR3 DNA, CDR3 protein. The D gene is left open where the match is weak. Size is omitted from some rows. Given values are once, few, many or a class for expanded clones.

TRBJ1-6 TRBD1 . TRBV24-1 TGTGCCACCGGGACAGGGCAGAATTCACCCCTCCACTTT CATGTGQNSPLHF
TRBJ1-1 . . TRBV30 TGTGCCTGGGGCCTCAGGGGTGACACTGAAGCTTTCTTT CAWGLRGDTEAFF
TRBJ1-4 . . TRBV6-1 TGTGCCAGCAGTGCCGGTTGGACCGAGGGTAGTGAAAAACTGTTTTTT CASSAGWTEGSEKLFF
TRBJ2-6 . . TRBV11-2 TGTGCCAGCAGCGCGGGGTCTGGGGCCAACGTCCTGACTTTC CASSAGSGANVLTF
TRBJ1-2 . . TRBV7-2 TGTGCCAGCAGCTTCGGTCCATCCTTGCTAGTAACCTTC CASSFGPSLLVTF
TRBJ2-1 TRBD2 . TRBV9 TGTGCCAGCAGCCAATCTAGCGGGGGAGGTGAGCAGTTCTTC CASSQSSGGGEQFF
TRBJ1-2 TRBD1 . TRBV7-9 TGTGCCAGCAGCTTAGCCGGGACAGGGGACGGCTACACCTTC CASSLAGTGDGYTF
TRBJ2-6 . . TRBV21-1 TGTGCCAGCAGCAAAGATTTGAGACAGGAACACTCTGGGGCCAACGTCCTGACTTTC CASSKDLRQEHSGANVLTF
TRBJ2-2 TRBD1 . TRBV14 TGTGCCAGCGGGGACAGGACGATCGGGGAGCTGTTTTTT CASGDRTIGELFF
TRBJ2-1 TRBD2 . TRBV27 TGTGCCAGCAGGCGCGCCGGGACTAGCGGGAGCTCCTACAATGAGCAGTTCTTC CASRRAGTSGSSYNEQFF
TRBJ1-2 . . TRBV28 TGTGCCAGCAGCCCCGGGGGGACCTACTATGGCTACACCTTC CASSPGGTYYGYTF
TRBJ2-5 TRBD1 . TRBV2 TGTGCCAGCAGTTGGAATAGGGGGCTCCAAGAGACCCAGTACTTC CASSWNRGLQETQYF
TRBJ1-1 TRBD1 . TRBV2 TGTGCCAGCAGCCAAGACAGGGCGGGTTTCTTT CASSQDRAGFF
TRBJ2-7 . . TRBV29-1 TGCAGCGTTGGTAGAGGGGGCTCCTACGAGCAGTACTTC CSVGRGGSYEQYF
TRBJ1-2 . . TRBV28 TGTGCCAGCACCACTTGGGGGGGGCGAAACTATGGCTACACCTTC CASTTWGGRNYGYTF
TRBJ2-3 TRBD2 . TRBV2 TGTGCCAGCAAGGGGCTAGCGGGGGTTCGGAGCACAGATACGCAGTATTTT CASKGLAGVRSTDTQYF
TRBJ2-1 TRBD1 . TRBV5-5 TGTGCCAGCAGCTTAGGGGACAGATCTGAGCAGTTCTTC CASSLGDRSEQFF
TRBJ2-3 TRBD2 . TRBV2 TGTGCCAGCAGTGGGACTAGCGGGGGGTTCACAGATACGCAGTATTTT CASSGTSGGFTDTQYF
TRBJ1-3 TRBD1 . TRBV3-1/TRBV3-2 TGTGCCAGCAGCCCAATGACAGGGGCCTCTGGAAACACCATATATTTT CASSPMTGASGNTIYF
TRBJ2-3 TRBD2 . TRBV11-2 TGTGCCAGCAGACGAGGGACTAGCGTCTTATCAGATACGCAGTATTTT CASRRGTSVLSDTQYF
TRBJ2-7 . . TRBV29-1 TGCAGCGTTGAGGTCGACGCAGGGCGTCTCTACGAGCAGTACTTC CSVEVDAGRLYEQYF
TRBJ2-5 . . TRBV29-1 TGCAGCGCCGGACGGCAGGGAGAGACCCAGTACTTC CSAGRQGETQYF
TRBJ2-7 TRBD1 . TRBV6-5 TGTGCCAGCGCACTGACAGGGATTTTCAACGAGCAGTACTTC CASALTGIFNEQYF
TRBJ1-2 . . TRBV24-1 TGTGCCACCAGTGATATCGCAGGGACACCGGGCGGCTACACCTTC CATSDIAGTPGGYTF
TRBJ2-1 TRBD2 . TRBV7-3 TGTGCCAGCAGCTTAAGGCCTTTGACTAGCGGGGGGAATGAGCAGTTCTTC CASSLRPLTSGGNEQFF
TRBJ2-1 TRBD2 once TRBV30 TGTGCCTGCTCCGGGACTAGCGGGAGGGAGCAGTTCTTC CACSGTSGREQFF
TRBJ1-5 . few TRBV28 TGTGCCAGCATCCATGGGGGGGGAAGTCAGCCCCAGCATTTT CASIHGGGSQPQHF
TRBJ1-6 . . TRBV7-9 TGTGCCAGCAGCCCGACGGGGGAACATTCACCCCTCCACTTT CASSPTGEHSPLHF
TRBJ2-3 . . TRBV2 TGTGCCAGCAGTGAAGGTCCTCGGAGGACGCAGTATTTT CASSEGPRRTQYF
TRBJ2-3 . . TRBV2 TGTGCCAGCAGTGCCCCAGAAGCAGATACGCAGTATTTT CASSAPEADTQYF
TRBJ2-2 . . TRBV13 TGTGCCAGCAGCTTCCCTAGGACAGAAGGGACCGGGGAGCTGTTTTTT CASSFPRTEGTGELFF
TRBJ1-1 . . TRBV10-3 TGTGCCATCAGTGATACAGGGTTGAAGGACACTGAAGCTTTCTTT CAISDTGLKDTEAFF
TRBJ1-3 TRBD1 . TRBV18 TGTGCCAGCTCACCCGGACAGGGGGTCTCTGGAAACACCATATATTTT CASSPGQGVSGNTIYF
TRBJ1-2 TRBD1 . TRBV5-5 TGTGCCAGCAGCTTGAAGGGGACAGGTGACTACACCTTC CASSLKGTGDYTF
TRBJ1-1 TRBD1 few TRBV28 TGTGCCAGCAGTTTATTTCAGGGGGCAACAACTGAAGCTTTCTTT CASSLFQGATTEAFF
TRBJ1-4 . . TRBV20-1 TGCAGTGCTAGTCAAAATGAAAAACTGTTTTTT CSASQNEKLFF
TRBJ2-1 TRBD1 . TRBV24-1 TGTGCCACCAGTGATTTAGGCAGGGGGCTCTACAATGAGCAGTTCTTC CATSDLGRGLYNEQFF
TRBJ2-2 . . TRBV7-8 TGTGCCAGCAGGGCCCATGCCGGGGAGCTGTTTTTT CASRAHAGELFF
TRBJ1-2 TRBD1 . TRBV30 TGTGCCTGGAGTTCAGGGGGGAACTATGGCTACACCTTC CAWSSGGNYGYTF
TRBJ1-2 TRBD1 once TRBV6-1 TGTGCCAGCAGTGAAGATATGAGGGGGCGAAGCTATGGCTACACCTTC CASSEDMRGRSYGYTF
TRBJ2-2 TRBD2 . TRBV7-2 TGTGCCAGCAGCCCGTTCCCTAGCGGGGTTCTAACCGGGGAGCTGTTTTTT CASSPFPSGVLTGELFF
TRBJ2-7 . . TRBV3-1/TRBV3-2 TGTGCCAGCAGCCTACGCGTTGGAGCCTACGAGCAGTACTTC CASSLRVGAYEQYF
TRBJ2-3 TRBD2 . TRBV10-3 TGTGCCATCAGTCTTGGGGCGGGGGGGCTGGTAGATACGCAGTATTTT CAISLGAGGLVDTQYF
TRBJ1-4 TRBD1 . TRBV5-1 TGCGCCAGCAGCCCTCGGACAGGGGACGATGGAAAACTGTTTTTT CASSPRTGDDGKLFF
TRBJ1-5 TRBD1 . TRBV29-1 TGCAGCGTGAACACAGGGACAGGGGGACAGCCCCAGCATTTT CSVNTGTGGQPQHF
TRBJ2-4 TRBD1 . TRBV19 TGTGCCTCAGAGAGGGGGCTCATTCAGTACTTC CASERGLIQYF
TRBJ2-7 TRBD1 . TRBV19 TGTGCCAGTAGGGCGAGACAGGGAGAATCCCTCTCCTACGAGCAGTACTTC CASRARQGESLSYEQYF
TRBJ1-1 . . TRBV3-1/TRBV3-2 TGTGCCAGCAGCCAAGTAGAGGGGAACACTGAAGCTTTCTTT CASSQVEGNTEAFF
TRBJ1-1 . . TRBV21-1 TGTGCCAGCAGCAAAGATCTAAGGGACAGGGTATGGACTGAAGCTTTCTTT CASSKDLRDRVWTEAFF
TRBJ2-2 TRBD1 . TRBV5-1 TGCGCCAGCACCTATCAGGGGGCTGGTGGGGAGCTGTTTTTT CASTYQGAGGELFF
TRBJ1-6 TRBD1 . TRBV7-2 TGTGCCAGCAGCTTCCAGGGGGTTGGATCACCCCTCCACTTT CASSFQGVGSPLHF
TRBJ2-5 TRBD2 . TRBV15 TGTGCCACCAGCAGAGTAACTAGCGGGGGGGGTGAGACCCAGTACTTC CATSRVTSGGGETQYF
TRBJ1-1 TRBD1 . TRBV5-4 TGTGCCAGCAGCTTGGACAGGGGAAATACTGAAGCTTTCTTT CASSLDRGNTEAFF
TRBJ1-1 . . TRBV30 TGTGCCTGGACTCAGGGGCGGAACACTGAAGCTTTCTTT CAWTQGRNTEAFF
TRBJ2-7 TRBD1 . TRBV5-1 TGCGCCAGCAGCTTGGCAGGGACAGGGGTTTACGAGCAGTACTTC CASSLAGTGVYEQYF
TRBJ1-1 . . TRBV20-1 TGCAGTGCGGAGGGAACTGAAGCTTTCTTT CSAEGTEAFF
TRBJ1-4 . . TRBV5-6 TGTGCCAGCAGCTTGATACTGATTAATGAAAAACTGTTTTTT CASSLILINEKLFF
TRBJ1-1 TRBD1 . TRBV4-2 TGTGCCAGCAGCCAAGATGGGGCAGGGGGGTACGCTGAAGCTTTCTTT CASSQDGAGGYAEAFF